This T cell receptor (beta chain) was recorded in a study of immune cell composition in non-small cell lung cancer. Germline CDR1 SGDLS, CDR2 YYNGEE. This CDR3 is 14 amino acids long. This clone was seen once. The normal lung sample lay at least 3 cm, and maximally far, from the tumour. Sequencing was performed with immunoSEQ multiplex PCR; in TCRdb, only in-frame clones are kept and a portion is missing. The data contain roughly 3,000 clones, about 80% of them singletons. This chain joins TRBV9 and TRBJ2-5, with 9 bases matching TRBD2. Near its end, the DNA agrees better with TRBJ2-7, so the J call may be wrong. The clonotype comes from a human donor with non-small cell lung cancer. The sequencing sample was made of non-adjacent lung tissue. Here the CDR3 reads CASSVVSGSDEQYF. DNA for the CDR3: TGTGCCAGCAGCGTAGTTAGCGGGAGCGACGAGCAGTACTTC.